A selection of T cell receptor beta chains follows, all from one sample in a study of cytomegalovirus exposure and HLA in healthy donors. TCRdb keeps only in-frame clones here, not all; method: immunoSEQ multiplex PCR. Of approximately 100,000 clones listed, around four fifths are singletons. Sequences were obtained from PBMCs. The source is a middle-aged woman in good health and CMV-seronegative. CDR3s include the opening cysteine and the closing phenylalanine or tryptophan. Each record gives: CDR3 protein, CDR3 DNA, clone size, D gene, J gene, V gene. A D gene is named only where the DNA matches it firmly. The size entry is marked missing in some rows and otherwise reads once, few, many or a size class.

cdr3_aa: CASSQDSVQETQYF
cdr3_nt: TGTGCCAGCAGCCAAGATTCAGTACAAGAGACCCAGTACTTC
clone_size: few
d_call: -
j_call: TRBJ2-5
v_call: TRBV4-2

cdr3_aa: CASSQEGRGSTNEKLFF
cdr3_nt: TGCGCCAGCAGCCAAGAGGGCAGGGGGTCAACTAATGAAAAACTGTTTTTT
clone_size: few
d_call: TRBD1
j_call: TRBJ1-4
v_call: TRBV4-3

cdr3_aa: CASSSRDSSYTEAFF
cdr3_nt: TGTGCCAGCAGCTCGAGGGACAGCTCATACACTGAAGCTTTCTTT
clone_size: many
d_call: TRBD1
j_call: TRBJ1-1
v_call: TRBV7-9

cdr3_aa: CASSYQTGNFYEQYF
cdr3_nt: TGTGCCAGCAGTTACCAGACAGGGAATTTCTACGAGCAGTACTTC
clone_size: -
d_call: TRBD1
j_call: TRBJ2-7
v_call: TRBV6-6

cdr3_aa: CASSYFSGGYNEQFF
cdr3_nt: TGCGCCAGCAGCTACTTCTCGGGGGGATACAATGAGCAGTTCTTC
clone_size: -
d_call: TRBD2
j_call: TRBJ2-1
v_call: TRBV5-1

cdr3_aa: CASSQGGILLGVHNTEAFF
cdr3_nt: TGCGCCAGCAGCCAAGGCGGTATTCTACTGGGAGTCCACAACACTGAAGCTTTCTTT
clone_size: -
d_call: -
j_call: TRBJ1-1
v_call: TRBV4-1

cdr3_aa: CASSGLYGYTF
cdr3_nt: TGTGCCAGTAGTGGCTTATATGGCTACACCTTC
clone_size: -
d_call: -
j_call: TRBJ1-2
v_call: TRBV19

cdr3_aa: CASSLTGGTEAFF
cdr3_nt: TGTGCCAGTAGCCTGACAGGGGGGACTGAAGCTTTCTTT
clone_size: few
d_call: TRBD1
j_call: TRBJ1-1
v_call: TRBV19

cdr3_aa: CASSLSGSNTGELFF
cdr3_nt: TGCGCCAGCAGCTTGAGCGGCAGCAACACCGGGGAGCTGTTTTTT
clone_size: few
d_call: -
j_call: TRBJ2-2
v_call: TRBV5-1

cdr3_aa: CASRTQGQAHNSPLHF
cdr3_nt: TGTGCCAGTAGAACCCAGGGACAGGCGCATAATTCACCCCTCCACTTT
clone_size: -
d_call: TRBD1
j_call: TRBJ1-6
v_call: TRBV19

cdr3_aa: CATSRDRQGDSPLHF
cdr3_nt: TGTGCCACCAGCAGAGATAGACAGGGGGATTCACCCCTCCACTTT
clone_size: -
d_call: TRBD1
j_call: TRBJ1-6
v_call: TRBV15

cdr3_aa: CASSFGRGSEKLFF
cdr3_nt: TGCGCCAGCAGCTTCGGCAGGGGGAGTGAAAAACTGTTTTTT
clone_size: -
d_call: TRBD1
j_call: TRBJ1-4
v_call: TRBV5-1

cdr3_aa: CASSYQGATYLYGYTF
cdr3_nt: TGTGCCAGCAGTTACCAGGGGGCTACTTATCTCTATGGCTACACCTTC
clone_size: -
d_call: TRBD1
j_call: TRBJ1-2
v_call: TRBV6-5

cdr3_aa: CASSSTLAGPTEAFF
cdr3_nt: TGTGCCAGCAGTTCGACCTTGGCAGGCCCCACTGAAGCTTTCTTT
clone_size: -
d_call: -
j_call: TRBJ1-1
v_call: TRBV27

cdr3_aa: CASSLEHRAGGQHTEAFF
cdr3_nt: TGCGCCAGCAGCTTGGAGCATAGGGCAGGGGGTCAACACACTGAAGCTTTCTTT
clone_size: -
d_call: TRBD1
j_call: TRBJ1-1
v_call: TRBV5-1

cdr3_aa: CTSSQDNREGFEQYF
cdr3_nt: TGCACCAGCAGCCAAGACAACAGGGAAGGCTTCGAGCAGTACTTC
clone_size: -
d_call: -
j_call: TRBJ2-7
v_call: TRBV1

cdr3_aa: CASSLPGGPEQYF
cdr3_nt: TGCGCCAGCAGCTTGCCAGGGGGTCCCGAGCAGTACTTC
clone_size: -
d_call: TRBD1
j_call: TRBJ2-7
v_call: TRBV5-1

cdr3_aa: CASSPRGSGGSRETQYF
cdr3_nt: TGTGCCAGCAGCCCCCGGGGTAGCGGGGGAAGTAGGGAGACCCAGTACTTC
clone_size: -
d_call: TRBD2
j_call: TRBJ2-5
v_call: TRBV5-4

cdr3_aa: CASSSDRGPNSPLHF
cdr3_nt: TGTGCCAGCAGCTCAGACAGGGGGCCGAATTCACCCCTCCACTTT
clone_size: -
d_call: TRBD1
j_call: TRBJ1-6
v_call: TRBV7-9

cdr3_aa: CASSLGTAYEQYF
cdr3_nt: TGCGCCAGCAGCCTCGGGACAGCCTACGAGCAGTACTTC
clone_size: -
d_call: TRBD1
j_call: TRBJ2-7
v_call: TRBV4-3

cdr3_aa: CASSPQTGEKLFF
cdr3_nt: TGTGCCAGCTCACCGCAGACAGGCGAAAAACTGTTTTTT
clone_size: -
d_call: -
j_call: TRBJ1-4
v_call: TRBV18

cdr3_aa: CASSNPGTLNTEAFF
cdr3_nt: TGTGCCAGCTCCAATCCCGGGACACTGAACACTGAAGCTTTCTTT
clone_size: -
d_call: -
j_call: TRBJ1-1
v_call: TRBV2

cdr3_aa: CAWSAPRGLDGYTF
cdr3_nt: TGTGCCTGGAGTGCCCCGAGGGGGCTGGATGGCTACACCTTC
clone_size: -
d_call: TRBD1
j_call: TRBJ1-2
v_call: TRBV30

cdr3_aa: CASSYAGSTNEKLFF
cdr3_nt: TGTGCCAGCAGTTACGCAGGGTCGACTAATGAAAAACTGTTTTTT
clone_size: -
d_call: -
j_call: TRBJ1-4
v_call: TRBV6-5

cdr3_aa: CASSTGGPSYEQYF
cdr3_nt: TGTGCCAGTAGTACAGGGGGCCCTTCCTACGAGCAGTACTTC
clone_size: once
d_call: TRBD1
j_call: TRBJ2-7
v_call: TRBV19

cdr3_aa: CASLDRDYEQYF
cdr3_nt: TGTGCCTCTTTGGACAGGGACTACGAGCAGTACTTC
clone_size: -
d_call: TRBD1
j_call: TRBJ2-7
v_call: TRBV30

cdr3_aa: CASRDINSNQPQHF
cdr3_nt: TGTGCCAGCAGAGACATTAATAGCAATCAGCCCCAGCATTTT
clone_size: once
d_call: -
j_call: TRBJ1-5
v_call: TRBV6-1

cdr3_aa: CASSLPSVNEQFF
cdr3_nt: TGCGCCAGCAGCTTGCCTAGCGTAAATGAGCAGTTCTTC
clone_size: -
d_call: -
j_call: TRBJ2-1
v_call: TRBV5-1

cdr3_aa: CASSSRDSYEQYF
cdr3_nt: TGTGCCAGCAGTTCCCGGGACAGCTACGAGCAGTACTTC
clone_size: -
d_call: TRBD1
j_call: TRBJ2-7
v_call: TRBV27

cdr3_aa: CASSLRQGKNTEAFF
cdr3_nt: TGTGCCAGCAGCCTCAGACAGGGAAAGAACACTGAAGCTTTCTTT
clone_size: few
d_call: TRBD1
j_call: TRBJ1-1
v_call: TRBV6-1

cdr3_aa: CASSLQKAGGTLRTGELFF
cdr3_nt: TGTGCCAGCAGCCTACAGAAAGCGGGGGGGACGTTGAGGACCGGGGAGCTGTTTTTT
clone_size: once
d_call: TRBD2
j_call: TRBJ2-2
v_call: TRBV11-2